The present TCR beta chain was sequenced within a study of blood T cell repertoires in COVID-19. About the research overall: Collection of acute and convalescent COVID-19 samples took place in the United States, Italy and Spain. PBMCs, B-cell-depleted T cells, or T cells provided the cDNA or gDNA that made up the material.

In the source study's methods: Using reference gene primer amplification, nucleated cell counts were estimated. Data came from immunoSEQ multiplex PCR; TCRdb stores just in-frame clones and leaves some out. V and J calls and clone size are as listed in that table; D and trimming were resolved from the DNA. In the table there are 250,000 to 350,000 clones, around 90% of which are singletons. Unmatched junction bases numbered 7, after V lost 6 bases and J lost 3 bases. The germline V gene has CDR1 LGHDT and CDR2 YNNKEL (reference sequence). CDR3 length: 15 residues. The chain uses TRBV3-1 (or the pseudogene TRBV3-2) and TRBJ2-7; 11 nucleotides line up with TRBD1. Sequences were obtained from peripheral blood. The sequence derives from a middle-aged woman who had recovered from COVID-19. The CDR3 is CASRGPGQGVYEQYF. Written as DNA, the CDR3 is TGTGCCAGCAGGGGACCGGGACAGGGGGTCTACGAGCAGTACTTC.